Here is one TCR beta chain with its context. Its antigen is unknown. It has no much larger one-base neighbor in the sample; base qualities were not kept. The method was the immunoSEQ multiplex PCR assay. TCRdb limited this immuneACCESS table to in-frame rearrangements with V and J called. A share of clones is missing; checked studies link under half to unresolved V genes, and the rest is unexplained. This sample comprises 80,000 to 100,000 clones, roughly 96% of them detected only once. The ten largest clonotypes hold around 0.21% of the sample. The data were taken from a study of technical replicates of blood from a few donors listed by TCRdb under 2017. CDR1 and CDR2, per the germline V gene (reference sequence), are SGHKS and YYEKEE. Trimming costs V 0 bases and J 2 bases, and their ends lie 19 bases apart. Inclusive of the bounding cysteine and phenylalanine, the CDR3 is 18 residues long. The retained sequence is limited to the CDR3, 54 bases, with the frame set at the first base.

Sequences were obtained from T cells isolated from PBMCs. This receptor chain uses TRBV5-5 and TRBJ2-3, with a tentative D gene TRBD2 over 5 matching bases. The TCR sequence derives from a human donor in good health. The nucleotides are TGTGCCAGCAGCTTGGCGACTGACGGGGAGCTAAACACAGATACGCAGTATTTT. This translates into CASSLATDGELNTDTQYF. Reference TRBV5-5 and TRBJ2-3 genes cover what lies past the CDR3, so the full variable domain is DAGVTQSPTHLIKTRGQQVTLRCSPISGHKSVSWYQQVLGQGPQFIFQYYEKEERGRGNFPDRFSARQFPNYSSELNVNALLLGDSALYLCASSLATDGELNTDTQYFGPGTRLTVL.